The 6 T cell receptor beta chains given below trace back to one sample, sequenced in a study of blood T cell repertoires in COVID-19. Sequencing was performed with immunoSEQ multiplex PCR; in TCRdb, only in-frame clones are kept and a portion is missing. Counted here are a few hundred thousand clones, about 90% occurring once; the ten biggest clones make up approximately 3%. Specimen: peripheral blood. Receptors were obtained from a woman aged 25 to 39 with COVID-19, enrolled during active disease.

The chain links TRBV21-1 to TRBJ2-5; the table's D call TRBD2 went unverified against the DNA. TRBV21-1 is given as a pseudogene. The length of the CDR3 is 16 residues. CDR3 nucleotide sequence: TGTGCCAGCAGCAAAGAGGAGGAGCAGAAACAAGAGACCCAGTACTTC. Its translation: CASSKEEEQKQETQYF.

The rearrangement uses TRBV7-8 and TRBJ1-1; a weak D match, TRBD1 (5 bases). This CDR3 has 15 amino acids. Trimming removed 5 bases at V and 1 base at J, with 14 bases between. Germline CDR1 and CDR2: SGHVS and FQNEAQ. The CDR3, as DNA: TGTGCCAGCAGCACCAGAGCAGGGCAGAACACTGAAGCTTTCTTT. Translation gives CASSTRAGQNTEAFF.

The V call is TRBV29-1, the J call TRBJ2-7; 10 bases align to TRBD1. The CDR3 sequence is 18 residues long. CDR1 and CDR2 from the germline V gene are SQVTM and ANQGSEA. V was pared by 0 bases and J by 9 bases, with 20 bases of the junction left unmatched. The CDR3 DNA sequence: TGCAGCGTTGAAGACCTAAAGGTAGCGGACAGGGGGACCGGGGGGCAGTACTTC. This translates into CSVEDLKVADRGTGGQYF.

The chain joins TRBV28 to TRBJ2-3; tentatively, D is TRBD2 (6 bases). CDR1 MDHEN and CDR2 SYDVKM come from the germline V gene. Trimming left V 7 bases short and J 6 bases short, with 23 bases between. The CDR3 totals 16 residues. The CDR3 nucleotides read TGTGCCAGCATTCACGGCGGTTGGGAGGTTGGGGATACGCAGTATTTT. Residues: CASIHGGWEVGDTQYF.

This clone was counted a few times. The chain links TRBV7-9 to TRBJ2-1, with D maybe TRBD2 (6 bases). The germline V gene has CDR1 SEHNR and CDR2 FQNEAQ (reference sequence). Trimming removed 5 bases from V and 7 bases from J, with 12 bases in between. The CDR3 covers 13 residues. In DNA, the CDR3 is TGTGCCAGCAGCCAGGGACTCCCAAATGAGCAGTTCTTC. The encoded protein is CASSQGLPNEQFF.

V and J are TRBV29-1 and TRBJ1-3; 8 bases are shared with TRBD1. The length of the CDR3 is 13 residues. Germline CDR1 reads SQVTM; CDR2 reads ANQGSEA. The ends lost 7 bases at V and 3 bases at J; junction bases unmatched: 5. As DNA, the CDR3 is TGCAGCGCCCGACAGGGGAGTGGAAACACCATATATTTT. Encoded protein: CSARQGSGNTIYF.